The present entry profiles one T cell receptor (beta chain) with its context. What it binds is unknown. The source of the sample is a study of beta chain features in type 1 diabetes. Study-wide results and limits: A closer apparent resemblance between naive, central memory and Treg TCRB repertoires was seen in patients than in healthy donors. The study found moderately but significantly shorter TCRB CDR3s in all four CD4+ subsets of Type 1 diabetes patients.

Blood was collected once per donor into heparin, averaging about 0.12 L. CD45RO/CCR7/CD25/CD127/CD95/CD27 separated CD4+ naive, central memory, regulatory and stem cell-like memory cells by sorting. Each sorted fraction was over 95% pure. What was sequenced were expressed TCRB transcripts, since all of the isolated RNA had been reverse transcribed. Assay: immunoSEQ multiplex PCR; the TCRdb copy retains only in-frame clones and omits some. The table includes about 650,000 clones, around an eighth detected once. Germline values: CDR1 LGHNT, CDR2 FRNRAP. J lost 3 bases, V lost 1 base, and 5 bases had no gene match. CDR3 size: 15 residues.

The chain is built from TRBV12-5 and TRBJ2-7; the match to TRBD1 covers 8 bases. The sample taken for sequencing was naive CD4+ T cells from blood. This TCR was recovered from a man aged 25 to 40 with type 1 diabetes. The CDR3 nucleotides are TGTGCTAGTGGTTTGGGGGACAGGAGACGCTACGAGCAGTACTTC. It codes for CASGLGDRRRYEQYF.